Listed below are T cell receptor beta chains from one sample, sequenced in a study of CD8 T cells in Susac syndrome. Each CDR3 protein is one row after TCRdb ran MiXCR on the immunoSEQ multiplex PCR reads. The sample lists tens of thousands of distinct CDR3 sequences; roughly 94% were seen once. The sample comprised CD8+ T cells from PBMCs. The source is a human donor with Susac syndrome. CDR3s include the opening cysteine and the closing phenylalanine or tryptophan. Each record gives: J gene, V gene, clone size, D gene, CDR3 protein, CDR3 DNA. D genes are given only for firm matches. Expanded clones are given a class, and other clones once, few, many or no size at all.

J gene: TRBJ1-2; V gene: TRBV13; clone size: -; D gene: TRBD1; CDR3 protein: CASSLNRGSDGYTF; CDR3 DNA: TGTGCCAGCAGCTTAAACAGGGGATCGGATGGCTACACCTTC
J gene: TRBJ1-5; V gene: TRBV27; clone size: -; D gene: TRBD1; CDR3 protein: CASSTRSGGFSNQPQHF; CDR3 DNA: TGTGCCAGCAGTACTAGGTCAGGGGGCTTTAGCAATCAGCCCCAGCATTTT
J gene: TRBJ1-1; V gene: TRBV14; clone size: -; D gene: -; CDR3 protein: CASSPRATAEAFF; CDR3 DNA: TGTGCCAGCAGCCCCAGGGCGACGGCTGAAGCTTTCTTT
J gene: TRBJ2-3; V gene: TRBV2; clone size: -; D gene: -; CDR3 protein: CASVRGPTDTQYF; CDR3 DNA: TGTGCCAGCGTGAGGGGCCCCACAGATACGCAGTATTTT
J gene: TRBJ2-5; V gene: TRBV5-6; clone size: -; D gene: TRBD2; CDR3 protein: CASSPHHGRGSSETQYF; CDR3 DNA: TGTGCCAGCAGCCCCCATCATGGGCGGGGGAGTAGTGAGACCCAGTACTTC
J gene: TRBJ1-2; V gene: TRBV5-4; clone size: -; D gene: -; CDR3 protein: CASSLPGGYGYTF; CDR3 DNA: TGTGCCAGCAGCTTGCCGGGGGGTTATGGCTACACCTTC
J gene: TRBJ2-2; V gene: TRBV28; clone size: once; D gene: TRBD1; CDR3 protein: CASSLGTGGLNTGELFF; CDR3 DNA: TGTGCCAGCAGTTTAGGTACAGGGGGTCTCAACACCGGGGAGCTGTTTTTT
J gene: TRBJ2-5; V gene: TRBV19; clone size: -; D gene: TRBD2; CDR3 protein: CASSTGLAGGKETQYF; CDR3 DNA: TGTGCCAGTAGTACCGGACTAGCGGGGGGAAAGGAGACCCAGTACTTC
J gene: TRBJ2-2; V gene: TRBV30; clone size: -; D gene: -; CDR3 protein: CAWSVIAASAGDGELFF; CDR3 DNA: TGTGCCTGGAGTGTAATTGCCGCTAGCGCCGGCGACGGGGAGCTGTTTTTT
J gene: TRBJ1-1; V gene: TRBV6-2/TRBV6-3; clone size: -; D gene: -; CDR3 protein: CASTLATPNTEAFF; CDR3 DNA: TGTGCCAGCACTCTCGCGACACCGAACACTGAAGCTTTCTTT
J gene: TRBJ2-7; V gene: TRBV5-6; clone size: -; D gene: TRBD1; CDR3 protein: CASSNRGRPISYEQYF; CDR3 DNA: TGTGCCAGCAGCAACAGGGGGCGGCCTATCTCCTACGAGCAGTACTTC
J gene: TRBJ2-7; V gene: TRBV7-9; clone size: -; D gene: TRBD1; CDR3 protein: CASSYEGASEQYF; CDR3 DNA: TGTGCCAGCAGCTATGAGGGGGCGAGTGAGCAGTACTTC
J gene: TRBJ1-5; V gene: TRBV15; clone size: -; D gene: -; CDR3 protein: CATSDRSYNQPQHF; CDR3 DNA: TGTGCCACCAGCGACAGATCTTACAATCAGCCCCAGCATTTT
J gene: TRBJ2-1; V gene: TRBV15; clone size: -; D gene: -; CDR3 protein: CATMGPYNEQFF; CDR3 DNA: TGTGCCACCATGGGTCCCTACAATGAGCAGTTCTTC
J gene: TRBJ1-2; V gene: TRBV28; clone size: -; D gene: TRBD1; CDR3 protein: CASRTGSNYGYTF; CDR3 DNA: TGTGCCAGTCGGACAGGGTCGAACTATGGCTACACCTTC
J gene: TRBJ2-1; V gene: TRBV20-1; clone size: -; D gene: TRBD1; CDR3 protein: CSARDWTGLSNEQFF; CDR3 DNA: TGCAGTGCCCGAGATTGGACAGGGCTCAGCAATGAGCAGTTCTTC
J gene: TRBJ2-7; V gene: TRBV20-1; clone size: -; D gene: -; CDR3 protein: CSANQGVDGLSYEQYF; CDR3 DNA: TGCAGTGCTAATCAAGGGGTCGACGGGCTCTCCTACGAGCAGTACTTC
J gene: TRBJ2-4; V gene: TRBV14; clone size: -; D gene: -; CDR3 protein: CASSQGLAKNIQYF; CDR3 DNA: TGTGCCAGCAGCCAGGGACTAGCCAAAAACATTCAGTACTTC
J gene: TRBJ2-7; V gene: TRBV6-6; clone size: once; D gene: -; CDR3 protein: CASSYLRGAYEQYF; CDR3 DNA: TGTGCCAGCAGTTACCTAAGGGGCGCCTACGAGCAGTACTTC
J gene: TRBJ2-7; V gene: TRBV3-1; clone size: -; D gene: TRBD1; CDR3 protein: CASSLRQGSPYEQYF; CDR3 DNA: TGTGCCAGCAGCCTAAGACAGGGGTCCCCCTACGAGCAGTACTTC
J gene: TRBJ2-3; V gene: TRBV4-1; clone size: -; D gene: -; CDR3 protein: CASSQEAGAAQYF; CDR3 DNA: TGCGCCAGCAGCCAAGAAGCAGGAGCTGCGCAGTATTTT
J gene: TRBJ2-3; V gene: TRBV24-1; clone size: -; D gene: -; CDR3 protein: CATSDFGRMEQYF; CDR3 DNA: TGTGCCACCAGTGATTTCGGACGAATGGAGCAGTATTTT
J gene: TRBJ1-5; V gene: TRBV6-2/TRBV6-3; clone size: -; D gene: TRBD1; CDR3 protein: CASRDRDSGNQPQHF; CDR3 DNA: TGTGCCAGCAGAGACCGGGACAGCGGAAATCAGCCCCAGCATTTT
J gene: TRBJ2-1; V gene: TRBV5-1; clone size: -; D gene: -; CDR3 protein: CASSLGQREQFF; CDR3 DNA: TGCGCCAGCAGCTTGGGACAGAGAGAGCAGTTCTTC
J gene: TRBJ2-7; V gene: TRBV5-1; clone size: -; D gene: -; CDR3 protein: CASSTGASGQYF; CDR3 DNA: TGCGCCAGCAGCACCGGTGCCTCCGGGCAGTACTTC
J gene: TRBJ1-3; V gene: TRBV28; clone size: once; D gene: -; CDR3 protein: CASTPRMVGNTIYF; CDR3 DNA: TGTGCCAGCACACCCCGGATGGTTGGAAACACCATATATTTT
J gene: TRBJ2-7; V gene: TRBV7-9; clone size: -; D gene: TRBD1; CDR3 protein: CASSTRDRGTYEQYF; CDR3 DNA: TGTGCCAGCAGCACCCGGGACAGGGGAACCTACGAGCAGTACTTC
J gene: TRBJ2-7; V gene: TRBV9; clone size: -; D gene: TRBD1; CDR3 protein: CASSVAGTGREQYF; CDR3 DNA: TGTGCCAGCAGCGTAGCCGGGACAGGGCGCGAGCAGTACTTC
J gene: TRBJ2-3; V gene: TRBV5-4; clone size: once; D gene: -; CDR3 protein: CASSLFGGGTDTQYF; CDR3 DNA: TGTGCCAGCAGCTTGTTTGGGGGTGGCACAGATACGCAGTATTTT
J gene: TRBJ2-3; V gene: TRBV20-1; clone size: -; D gene: -; CDR3 protein: CSAFDGGTYTQYF; CDR3 DNA: TGCAGTGCATTCGACGGGGGGACATATACGCAGTATTTT
J gene: TRBJ2-1; V gene: TRBV9; clone size: once; D gene: -; CDR3 protein: CASSVGGGVNEQFF; CDR3 DNA: TGTGCCAGCAGCGTAGGTGGCGGGGTCAATGAGCAGTTCTTC
J gene: TRBJ1-1; V gene: TRBV20-1; clone size: -; D gene: -; CDR3 protein: CSPVQGSEAFF; CDR3 DNA: TGCAGTCCCGTTCAGGGCAGTGAAGCTTTCTTT
J gene: TRBJ2-5; V gene: TRBV18; clone size: -; D gene: -; CDR3 protein: CASFTIGGMGNQETQYF; CDR3 DNA: TGTGCCAGTTTCACCATCGGGGGTATGGGAAACCAAGAGACCCAGTACTTC
J gene: TRBJ2-7; V gene: TRBV7-6; clone size: -; D gene: -; CDR3 protein: CASSSLGGAGLGEQYF; CDR3 DNA: TGTGCCAGCAGCTCATTAGGGGGGGCTGGCCTCGGAGAGCAGTACTTC
J gene: TRBJ1-4; V gene: TRBV6-1; clone size: -; D gene: TRBD1; CDR3 protein: CASSDYRGQDEKLFF; CDR3 DNA: TGTGCCAGCAGTGACTACAGGGGGCAGGATGAAAAACTGTTTTTT
J gene: TRBJ1-4; V gene: TRBV20-1; clone size: -; D gene: -; CDR3 protein: CSARGPDQGREKLFF; CDR3 DNA: TGCAGTGCTAGGGGCCCGGACCAAGGACGTGAAAAACTGTTTTTT
J gene: TRBJ2-7; V gene: TRBV6-2/TRBV6-3; clone size: -; D gene: TRBD1; CDR3 protein: CASSRRRGGTGPYEQYF; CDR3 DNA: TGTGCCAGCAGCCGACGCAGAGGGGGGACAGGTCCCTACGAGCAGTACTTC
J gene: TRBJ2-1; V gene: TRBV29-1; clone size: -; D gene: -; CDR3 protein: CSVVGARASSYNEQFF; CDR3 DNA: TGCAGCGTTGTGGGGGCGCGGGCCAGCTCCTACAATGAGCAGTTCTTC
J gene: TRBJ1-5; V gene: TRBV19; clone size: -; D gene: -; CDR3 protein: CASSVMGNQPQHF; CDR3 DNA: TGTGCCAGTAGTGTCATGGGCAATCAGCCCCAGCATTTT
J gene: TRBJ1-3; V gene: TRBV14; clone size: -; D gene: -; CDR3 protein: CASSQGGASGNTIYF; CDR3 DNA: TGTGCCAGCAGCCAAGGAGGGGCGAGTGGAAACACCATATATTTT
J gene: TRBJ2-7; V gene: TRBV9; clone size: -; D gene: TRBD1; CDR3 protein: CASSPRSTGYSYEQYF; CDR3 DNA: TGTGCCAGCAGCCCCCGTTCGACAGGGTACTCCTACGAGCAGTACTTC
J gene: TRBJ2-7; V gene: TRBV3-1; clone size: -; D gene: TRBD1; CDR3 protein: CASSQEMGQSYEQYF; CDR3 DNA: TGTGCCAGCAGTCAAGAGATGGGACAGAGTTACGAGCAGTACTTC
J gene: TRBJ2-7; V gene: TRBV9; clone size: once; D gene: -; CDR3 protein: CASSVAGDPYEQYF; CDR3 DNA: TGTGCCAGCAGCGTAGCTGGGGATCCTTACGAGCAGTACTTC
J gene: TRBJ2-1; V gene: TRBV4-2; clone size: -; D gene: -; CDR3 protein: CASKEYNEQFF; CDR3 DNA: TGTGCCAGCAAGGAGTACAATGAGCAGTTCTTC
J gene: TRBJ2-7; V gene: TRBV4-2; clone size: -; D gene: -; CDR3 protein: CASSQAGVEQYF; CDR3 DNA: TGTGCCAGCAGCCAAGCCGGGGTCGAGCAGTACTTC
J gene: TRBJ2-2; V gene: TRBV2; clone size: -; D gene: -; CDR3 protein: CASRNNAGELFF; CDR3 DNA: TGTGCCAGCAGGAACAACGCCGGGGAGCTGTTTTTT
J gene: TRBJ1-2; V gene: TRBV12-5; clone size: -; D gene: TRBD1; CDR3 protein: CASGFGTESYTF; CDR3 DNA: TGTGCTAGTGGTTTCGGGACAGAGAGCTACACCTTC
J gene: TRBJ1-1; V gene: TRBV12-3/TRBV12-4; clone size: -; D gene: -; CDR3 protein: CASTQGGGPLGTEAFF; CDR3 DNA: TGTGCCAGCACCCAGGGAGGGGGGCCCCTGGGAACTGAAGCTTTCTTT
J gene: TRBJ2-5; V gene: TRBV11-3; clone size: -; D gene: -; CDR3 protein: CASSTSRGSETQYF; CDR3 DNA: TGTGCCAGCAGCACTTCCCGGGGCTCAGAGACCCAGTACTTC
J gene: TRBJ2-2; V gene: TRBV2; clone size: -; D gene: -; CDR3 protein: CASSPGAGELFF; CDR3 DNA: TGTGCCAGCAGCCCCGGGGCCGGGGAGCTGTTTTTT
J gene: TRBJ2-7; V gene: TRBV3-1; clone size: -; D gene: -; CDR3 protein: CASSVRGASAYEQYF; CDR3 DNA: TGTGCCAGCAGCGTTCGGGGGGCCTCCGCCTACGAGCAGTACTTC
J gene: TRBJ2-3; V gene: TRBV19; clone size: -; D gene: -; CDR3 protein: CASSIRVIVEDTQYF; CDR3 DNA: TGTGCCAGTAGTATAAGGGTAATTGTGGAAGATACGCAGTATTTT
J gene: TRBJ2-4; V gene: TRBV5-6; clone size: -; D gene: TRBD1; CDR3 protein: CASSTGQVGSGFYF; CDR3 DNA: TGTGCCAGCAGCACGGGACAGGTGGGGTCAGGTTTTTACTTC
J gene: TRBJ1-1; V gene: TRBV25-1; clone size: -; D gene: -; CDR3 protein: CASSRGGGTEAFF; CDR3 DNA: TGTGCCAGCAGTAGGGGGGGCGGCACTGAAGCTTTCTTT
J gene: TRBJ1-6; V gene: TRBV9; clone size: -; D gene: -; CDR3 protein: CASSERWSSYNSPLHF; CDR3 DNA: TGTGCCAGCAGCGAGAGATGGAGCTCCTATAATTCACCCCTCCACTTT
J gene: TRBJ2-2; V gene: TRBV20-1; clone size: -; D gene: -; CDR3 protein: CSARDTAANTGELFF; CDR3 DNA: TGCAGTGCTAGAGATACGGCCGCGAACACCGGGGAGCTGTTTTTT
J gene: TRBJ2-1; V gene: TRBV9; clone size: -; D gene: -; CDR3 protein: CASSGSGGYNEQFF; CDR3 DNA: TGTGCCAGCAGTGGTAGCGGTGGATACAATGAGCAGTTCTTC